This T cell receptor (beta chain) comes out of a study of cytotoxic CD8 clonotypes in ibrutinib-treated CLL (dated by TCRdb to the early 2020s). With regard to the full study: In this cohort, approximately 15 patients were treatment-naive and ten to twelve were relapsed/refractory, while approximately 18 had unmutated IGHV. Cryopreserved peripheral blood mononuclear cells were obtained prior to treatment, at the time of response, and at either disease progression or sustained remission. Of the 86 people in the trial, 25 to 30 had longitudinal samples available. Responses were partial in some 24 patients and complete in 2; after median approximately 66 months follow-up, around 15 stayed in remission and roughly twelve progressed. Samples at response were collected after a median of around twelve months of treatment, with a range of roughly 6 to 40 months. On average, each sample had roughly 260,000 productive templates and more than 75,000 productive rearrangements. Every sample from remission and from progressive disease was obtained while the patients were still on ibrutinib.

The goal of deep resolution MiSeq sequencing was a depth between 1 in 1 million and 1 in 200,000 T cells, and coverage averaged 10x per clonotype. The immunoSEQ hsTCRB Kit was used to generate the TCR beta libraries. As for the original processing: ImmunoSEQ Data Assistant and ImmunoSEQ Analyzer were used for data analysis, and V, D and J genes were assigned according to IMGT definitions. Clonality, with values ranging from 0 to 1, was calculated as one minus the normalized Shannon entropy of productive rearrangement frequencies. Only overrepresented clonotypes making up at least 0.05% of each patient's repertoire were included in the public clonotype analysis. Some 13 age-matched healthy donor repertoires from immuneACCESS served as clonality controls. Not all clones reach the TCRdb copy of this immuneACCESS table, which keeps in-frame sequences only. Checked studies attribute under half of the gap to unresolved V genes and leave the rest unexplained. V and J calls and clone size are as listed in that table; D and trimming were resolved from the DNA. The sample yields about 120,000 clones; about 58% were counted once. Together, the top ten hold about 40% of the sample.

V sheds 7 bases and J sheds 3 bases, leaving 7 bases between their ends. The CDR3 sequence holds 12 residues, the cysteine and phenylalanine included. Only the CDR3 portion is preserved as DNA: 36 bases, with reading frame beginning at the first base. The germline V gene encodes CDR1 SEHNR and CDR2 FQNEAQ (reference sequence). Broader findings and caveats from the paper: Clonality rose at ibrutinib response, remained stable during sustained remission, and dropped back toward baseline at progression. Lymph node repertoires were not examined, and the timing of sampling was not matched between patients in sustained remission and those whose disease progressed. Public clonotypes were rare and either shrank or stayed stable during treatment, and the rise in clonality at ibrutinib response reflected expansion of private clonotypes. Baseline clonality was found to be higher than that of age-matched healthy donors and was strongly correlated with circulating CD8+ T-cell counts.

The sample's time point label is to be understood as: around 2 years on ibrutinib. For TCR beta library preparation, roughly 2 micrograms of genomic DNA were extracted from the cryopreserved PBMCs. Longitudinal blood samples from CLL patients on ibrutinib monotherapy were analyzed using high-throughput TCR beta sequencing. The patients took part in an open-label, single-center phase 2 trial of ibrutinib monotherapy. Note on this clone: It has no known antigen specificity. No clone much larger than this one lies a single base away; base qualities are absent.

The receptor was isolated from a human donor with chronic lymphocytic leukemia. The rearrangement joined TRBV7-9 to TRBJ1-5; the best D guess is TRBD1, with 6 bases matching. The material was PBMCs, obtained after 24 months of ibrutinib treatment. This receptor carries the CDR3 CASNRDNQPQHF. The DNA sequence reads TGTGCCAGCAACAGGGACAATCAGCCCCAGCATTTT.